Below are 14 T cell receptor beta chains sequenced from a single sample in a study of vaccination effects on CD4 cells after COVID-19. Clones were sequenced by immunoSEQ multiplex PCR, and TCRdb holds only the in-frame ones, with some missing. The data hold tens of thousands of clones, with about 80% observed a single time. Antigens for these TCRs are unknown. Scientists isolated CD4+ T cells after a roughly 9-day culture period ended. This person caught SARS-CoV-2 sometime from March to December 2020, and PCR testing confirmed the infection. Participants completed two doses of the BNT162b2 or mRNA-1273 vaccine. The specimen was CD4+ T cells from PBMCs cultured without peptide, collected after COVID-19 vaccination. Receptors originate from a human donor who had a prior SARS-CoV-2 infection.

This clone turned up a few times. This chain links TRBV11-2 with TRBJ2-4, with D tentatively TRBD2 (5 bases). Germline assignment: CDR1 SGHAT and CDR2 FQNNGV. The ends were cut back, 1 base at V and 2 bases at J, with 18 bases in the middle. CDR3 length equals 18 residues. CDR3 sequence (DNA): TGTGCCAGCAGCTTAGCGGGAATTGCTGCGTCTTCCAAAAACATTCAGTACTTC. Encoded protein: CASSLAGIAASSKNIQYF.

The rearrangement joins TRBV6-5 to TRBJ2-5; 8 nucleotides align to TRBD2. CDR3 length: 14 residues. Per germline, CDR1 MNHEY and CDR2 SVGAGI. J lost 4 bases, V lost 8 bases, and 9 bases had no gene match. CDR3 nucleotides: TGTGCCAGCGGGAGAGCGGGAGCGGCAGAGACCCAGTACTTC. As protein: CASGRAGAAETQYF.

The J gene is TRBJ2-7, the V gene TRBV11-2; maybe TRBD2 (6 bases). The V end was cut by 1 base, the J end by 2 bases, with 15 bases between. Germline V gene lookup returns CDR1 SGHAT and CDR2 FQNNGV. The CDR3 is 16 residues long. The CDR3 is CASSLVASSEPYEQYF. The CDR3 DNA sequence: TGTGCCAGCAGCTTAGTCGCGTCTAGCGAACCCTACGAGCAGTACTTC.

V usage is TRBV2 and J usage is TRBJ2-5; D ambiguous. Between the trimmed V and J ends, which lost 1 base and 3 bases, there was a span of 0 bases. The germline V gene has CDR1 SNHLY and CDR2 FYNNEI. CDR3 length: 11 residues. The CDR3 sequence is CASSEEETQYF. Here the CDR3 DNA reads TGTGCCAGCAGTGAAGAAGAGACCCAGTACTTC.

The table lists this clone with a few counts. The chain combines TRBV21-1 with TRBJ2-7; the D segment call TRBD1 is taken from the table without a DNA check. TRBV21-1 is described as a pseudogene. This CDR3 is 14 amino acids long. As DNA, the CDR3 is TGTGCCAGCAGCTTTTTAAGGGGCGGCCACGAGCAGTACTTC. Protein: CASSFLRGGHEQYF.

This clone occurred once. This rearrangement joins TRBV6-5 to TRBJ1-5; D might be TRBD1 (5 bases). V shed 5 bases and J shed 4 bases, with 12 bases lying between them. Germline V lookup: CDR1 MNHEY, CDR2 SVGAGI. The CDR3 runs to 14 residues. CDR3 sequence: CASSQGTGNQPQHF. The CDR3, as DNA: TGTGCCAGCAGTCAGGGTACGGGGAATCAGCCCCAGCATTTT.

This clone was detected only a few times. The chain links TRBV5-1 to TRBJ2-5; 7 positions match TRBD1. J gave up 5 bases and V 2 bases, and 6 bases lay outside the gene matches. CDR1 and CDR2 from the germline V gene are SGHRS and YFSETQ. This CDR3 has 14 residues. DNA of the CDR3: TGCGCCAGCAGCTTCGGGCAGGGGGACGAGACCCAGTACTTC. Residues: CASSFGQGDETQYF. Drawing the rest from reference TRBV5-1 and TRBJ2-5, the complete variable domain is KAGVTQTPRYLIKTRGQQVTLSCSPISGHRSVSWYQQTPGQGLQFLFEYFSETQRNKGNFPGRFSGRQFSNSRSEMNVSTLELGDSALYLCASSFGQGDETQYFGPGTRLLVL.

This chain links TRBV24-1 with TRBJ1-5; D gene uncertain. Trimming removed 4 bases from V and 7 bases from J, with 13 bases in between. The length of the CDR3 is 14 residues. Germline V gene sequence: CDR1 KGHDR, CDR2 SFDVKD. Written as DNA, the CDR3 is TGTGCCACCAGTGAACCGAATAGCGGGCAGCCCCAGCATTTT. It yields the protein CATSEPNSGQPQHF.

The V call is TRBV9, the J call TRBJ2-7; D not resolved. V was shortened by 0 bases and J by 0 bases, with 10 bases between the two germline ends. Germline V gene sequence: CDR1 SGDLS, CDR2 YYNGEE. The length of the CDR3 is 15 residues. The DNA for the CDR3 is TGTGCCAGCAGCGTAGGGCCAGGACCCTCCTACGAGCAGTACTTC. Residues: CASSVGPGPSYEQYF.

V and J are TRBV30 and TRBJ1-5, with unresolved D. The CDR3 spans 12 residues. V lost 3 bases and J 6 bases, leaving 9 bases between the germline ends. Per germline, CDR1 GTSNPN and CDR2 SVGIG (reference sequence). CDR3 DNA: TGTGCCTGGAGGGCCGAGGGTCAGCCCCAGCATTTT. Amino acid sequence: CAWRAEGQPQHF.

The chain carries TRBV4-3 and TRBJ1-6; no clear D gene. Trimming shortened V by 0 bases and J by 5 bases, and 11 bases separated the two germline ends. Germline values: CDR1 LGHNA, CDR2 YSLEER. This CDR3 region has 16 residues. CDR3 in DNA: TGCGCCAGCAGCCAAGATCCCCCGCCGAATAATTCACCCCTCCACTTT. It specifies CASSQDPPPNNSPLHF.

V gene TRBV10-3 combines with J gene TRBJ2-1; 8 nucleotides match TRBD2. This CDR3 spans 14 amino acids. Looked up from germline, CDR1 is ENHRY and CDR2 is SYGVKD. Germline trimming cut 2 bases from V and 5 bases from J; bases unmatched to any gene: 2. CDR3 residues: CAISEAGGNNEQFF. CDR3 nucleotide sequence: TGTGCCATCAGTGAGGCGGGAGGAAACAATGAGCAGTTCTTC.

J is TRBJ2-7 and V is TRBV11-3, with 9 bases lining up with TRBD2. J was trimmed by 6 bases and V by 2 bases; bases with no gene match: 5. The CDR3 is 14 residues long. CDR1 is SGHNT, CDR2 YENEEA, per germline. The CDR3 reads CASSLQGLALEQYF. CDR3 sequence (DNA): TGTGCCAGCAGCTTACAGGGACTAGCACTCGAGCAGTACTTC.

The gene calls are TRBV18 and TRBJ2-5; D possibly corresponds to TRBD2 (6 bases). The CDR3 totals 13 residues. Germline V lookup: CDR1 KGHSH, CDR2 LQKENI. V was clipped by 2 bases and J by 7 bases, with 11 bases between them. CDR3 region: CASSPAMGGTQYF. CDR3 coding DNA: TGTGCCAGCTCACCAGCGATGGGGGGGACCCAGTACTTC.